This passage covers 8 T cell receptor beta chains from one sample sequenced in a study of T cells after yellow fever vaccination. TCRdb re-called the 5' RACE reads through MiXCR, storing one row per CDR3 protein. Found here are approximately 300,000 distinct CDR3 sequences, over 8.5% of them singletons; the top ten hold 3% to 3.5%. This sample comprised CD4+ T cells sorted from PBMCs, obtained 45 days after the yellow fever booster vaccination. Receptor source: a man aged 18 to 30 who received the YFV17D yellow fever vaccine.

This clonotype has just a few counts. The V and J genes are TRBV19 and TRBJ2-2; D perhaps matches TRBD2 (6 bases). Germline values: CDR1 LNHDA, CDR2 SQIVND (reference sequence). Deletions cut 5 bases from V and 7 bases from J, with 14 bases between. This CDR3 spans 14 amino acids. This CDR3 is CASSVQGGRGELFF. The CDR3 region has the DNA TGTGCCAGTAGTGTCCAGGGAGGTCGCGGGGAGCTGTTTTTT.

V is TRBV28 and J is TRBJ1-5; 9 bases fit TRBD1. This CDR3 has 14 residues. With 4 bases clipped from V and 7 bases from J, the junction kept 5 bases outside the gene matches. From germline, CDR1 is MDHEN and CDR2 SYDVKM. CDR3 sequence (DNA): TGTGCCAGCAGTTCCGGACAGGGGCGACAGCCCCAGCATTTT. This codes for CASSSGQGRQPQHF. Drawing the rest from reference TRBV28 and TRBJ1-5, the complete variable domain is DVKVTQSSRYLVKRTGEKVFLECVQDMDHENMFWYRQDPGLGLRLIYFSYDVKMKEKGDIPEGYSVSREKKERFSLILESASTNQTSMYLCASSSGQGRQPQHFGDGTRLSIL.

This clonotype was counted only a few times. This chain links TRBV11-2 with TRBJ1-2; D is perhaps TRBD1 (6 bases). The germline gives CDR1 SGHAT, CDR2 FQNNGV. The V end lost 4 bases, the J end lost 4 bases, and 19 bases lay between the germline ends. The CDR3 spans 16 residues. CDR3 amino acids: CASSSRIGGSLYGYTF. Here the CDR3 DNA reads TGTGCCAGCAGCTCAAGGATAGGGGGATCTCTCTATGGCTACACCTTC.

This clonotype was counted a few times. The V and J genes are TRBV10-3 and TRBJ2-1; no reliable D call. V lost 1 base, J lost 15 bases, and 16 bases lay in between. CDR1 and CDR2 (germline): ENHRY, SYGVKD. The CDR3 runs 13 residues. CDR3 coding DNA: TGTGCCATCAGTGAGTTCAACGGGCCCACCGGGTTCTTC. Its translation is CAISEFNGPTGFF.

This clonotype was seen only a few times. The J gene is TRBJ2-7, the V gene TRBV9; D call uncertain. Trimming pared 0 bases from V and 3 bases from J, leaving 7 bases between. The CDR3 loop spans 13 amino acids. Germline CDR1 and CDR2: SGDLS and YYNGEE. CDR3 loop: CASSVGPGYEQYF. CDR3 nucleotide sequence: TGTGCCAGCAGCGTAGGTCCAGGCTACGAGCAGTACTTC.

The sample holds many counts of this clonotype. This chain connects TRBV4-3 to TRBJ1-5; D unresolved. This CDR3 is 14 amino acids long. V was pared by 3 bases and J by 9 bases, with 15 bases between. Looked up from germline, CDR1 is LGHNA and CDR2 is YSLEER. The CDR3 spells CASSHGTAHRPQHF. CDR3 coding DNA: TGCGCCAGCAGCCATGGAACAGCTCATCGGCCCCAGCATTTT.

This chain uses TRBV5-1 with TRBJ2-5; D is unclear. The CDR3 loop spans 14 amino acids. Trimming pared 1 base from V and 2 bases from J, leaving 9 bases between. Germline CDR1 and CDR2: SGHRS and YFSETQ. CDR3 coding DNA: TGCGCCAGCAGCTTGTCGGCAGGTCAAGAGACCCAGTACTTC. Protein product: CASSLSAGQETQYF.

This chain connects TRBV5-1 to TRBJ2-1, with 7 nucleotides matching TRBD2. The V segment lost 0 bases and the J segment 4 bases; nucleotides outside the gene matches: 4. Germline loops: CDR1 SGHRS, CDR2 YFSETQ. This CDR3 spans 15 amino acids. The CDR3: CASSLESGVYNEQFF. The CDR3 DNA reads TGCGCCAGCAGCTTGGAAAGCGGGGTTTACAATGAGCAGTTCTTC.